A selection of T cell receptor beta chains follows, all from one sample in a study of blood T cell repertoires in COVID-19. Using immunoSEQ multiplex PCR, the repertoire was profiled, and TCRdb retains in-frame clones only, with some absent. The sample holds roughly 160,000 clones; around 87% are singletons and the top ten take less than 0.7%. Sequenced input: peripheral blood. These receptors all stem from a man between 60 and 70 years old with COVID-19, enrolled during active disease. CDR3s include the opening cysteine and the closing phenylalanine or tryptophan. The order of the fields is V gene, CDR3 length, J gene, clone size, D gene, CDR3 DNA, CDR3 protein. A D gene is named only where the DNA matches it firmly. Clone size is shown for a subset of rows, as once, few, many or a class of expanded clone.

TRBV7-2	16	TRBJ1-2	NA	NA	TGTGCCAGCAGCTTAAGGGAGAGGCAAACGAGCTATGGCTACACCTTC	CASSLRERQTSYGYTF
TRBV5-4	11	TRBJ1-2	NA	NA	TGTGCCAGCAGCTTAAACTTTGGCTACACCTTC	CASSLNFGYTF
TRBV19	15	TRBJ2-1	NA	TRBD2	TGTGCCAGTAGTATAGCACTAGCGCCTTACAATGAGCAGTTCTTC	CASSIALAPYNEQFF
TRBV27	15	TRBJ1-5	NA	TRBD1	TGTGCCAGCAGTCCGCCGGGACAGTGGAATCAGCCCCAGCATTTT	CASSPPGQWNQPQHF
TRBV30	14	TRBJ2-3	NA	NA	TGTGCCTGGAGTACAGGACAGTCCACAGATACGCAGTATTTT	CAWSTGQSTDTQYF
TRBV30	15	TRBJ1-5	few	NA	TGTGCCTGGAGTGTAGAGGGTAGGCCGAATCAGCCCCAGCATTTT	CAWSVEGRPNQPQHF
TRBV12-3/TRBV12-4	12	TRBJ1-2	NA	NA	TGTGCCAGCAGTAACGGAGTATATGGCTACACCTTC	CASSNGVYGYTF
TRBV7-2	14	TRBJ1-1	few	TRBD1	TGTGCCAGCAGGACCGGGACAGGGTGGACTGAAGCTTTCTTT	CASRTGTGWTEAFF
TRBV6-4	14	TRBJ2-1	NA	NA	TGTGCCAGCAGTGCCATCCCCACGGGCAATGAGCAGTTCTTC	CASSAIPTGNEQFF
TRBV29-1	11	TRBJ1-2	NA	NA	TGCAGCGTTGAAGATCCTAATGGCTACACCTTC	CSVEDPNGYTF
TRBV4-3	15	TRBJ2-7	NA	TRBD2	TGCGCCAGCAGCCAAGCCCGGGCCAGCGGGGGCGAGCAGTACTTC	CASSQARASGGEQYF
TRBV30	11	TRBJ1-1	NA	NA	TGTGCCTGGGAAATCGCCGGGAGAGCTTTCTTT	CAWEIAGRAFF